This entry lists 15 T cell receptor beta chains sequenced from one sample in a study of T cells in Graves' hyperthyroidism and ophthalmopathy (dated by TCRdb to between 2018 and 2020). Library generation was performed with multiplex PCR. These reads were obtained on an Illumina HiSeq 2000. TCR beta CDR3 regions were amplified from RNA transcripts. For the first round of RT-PCR on the TCR CDR3, the HTBI primer set was used together with the Qiagen OneStep RT-PCR kit. Through fastp at Q25 and MiXCR, TCRdb rebuilt clones from the public reads, retaining in-frame beta chains. Every entry covers one CDR3 protein and lists the most common genes and DNA from its rows. Across this sample there are about 260,000 distinct CDR3 sequences, with about 15% seen only once. The ten most abundant clones make up 25% to 30% of the sample. Material: blood. These receptors were obtained from a woman under 30 with Graves' ophthalmopathy.

This clonotype was detected many times. This sequence joins TRBV5-1 and TRBJ1-6; D not certain. Germline CDR1 and CDR2: SGHRS and YFSETQ. Trimming pared 6 bases from V and 8 bases from J, leaving 9 bases between. The CDR3 loop spans 12 amino acids. The DNA for the CDR3 is TGCGCCAGCAAACTTCGGGATTCACCCCTCCACTTT. Its translation: CASKLRDSPLHF.

This sequence joins TRBV27 and TRBJ2-2, with 16 bases fitting TRBD2. Germline V gene lookup returns CDR1 MNHEY and CDR2 SMNVEV (reference sequence). After removal of 5 bases from V and 7 bases from J, the junction contained 10 bases not matched to a gene. This CDR3 is 18 amino acids long. The CDR3 sequence: CASSPGLAGGYIYGELFF. DNA of the CDR3: TGTGCCAGCAGTCCGGGACTAGCGGGAGGGTATATTTACGGGGAGCTGTTTTTT.

This clonotype was recorded at least ten times. The gene calls are TRBV19 and TRBJ1-1; D is undetermined. Looked up from germline, CDR1 is LNHDA and CDR2 is SQIVND (reference sequence). The length of the CDR3 is 13 residues. Trimming pared 7 bases from V and 1 base from J, leaving 10 bases between. In DNA form, the CDR3 reads TGTGCCAGTAATGCCAGAGCGAACACTGAAGCTTTCTTT. Translating gives CASNARANTEAFF.

In this sample, this clonotype turned up many times. The chain is built from TRBV3-1 and TRBJ2-5; D possibly uses TRBD1 or TRBD2 (5 bases each). This CDR3 has 14 amino acids. The germline V and J ends were trimmed by 6 bases and 5 bases, with 16 bases remaining between them. Germline-derived CDR1 and CDR2 are LGHDT and YNNKEL (reference sequence). CDR3 in DNA: TGTGCCAGCAGTCAACTGGGGGACGGGGAGACCCAGTACTTC. Its protein is CASSQLGDGETQYF.

This clonotype was observed many times. This rearrangement joins TRBV12-3 or TRBV12-4 to TRBJ1-5; tentatively, D is TRBD1 (5 bases). Trimming took 5 bases from V and 6 from J, leaving 11 bases between them. The CDR3 totals 13 residues. The chain's CDR3 is CASSPRDAQPQHF. In nucleotides, the CDR3 is TGTGCCAGCAGTCCCCGGGACGCTCAGCCCCAGCATTTT.

This clonotype was picked up many times. The chain is built from TRBV7-9 and TRBJ2-1; 9 bases line up with TRBD2. V lost 3 bases and J lost 8; bases outside the gene matches: 5. Germline V gene data show CDR1 as SEHNR and CDR2 as FQNEAQ (reference sequence). The CDR3 is 14 amino acids. The CDR3: CASSLGTSIDEQFF. CDR3 DNA: TGTGCCAGCAGCTTGGGGACTAGCATCGATGAGCAGTTCTTC. Full variable domain (rest looked up from reference TRBV7-9 and TRBJ2-1): DTGVSQNPRHKITKRGQNVTFRCDPISEHNRLYWYRQTLGQGPEFLTYFQNEAQLEKSRLLSDRFSAERPKGSFSTLEIQRTEQGDSAMYLCASSLGTSIDEQFFGPGTRLTVL.

This clonotype was picked up many times. The J gene is TRBJ1-4, the V gene TRBV9; D uncertain. This CDR3 comprises 15 residues. Trimming took 4 bases from V and 0 from J, leaving 10 bases between them. The germline V gene has CDR1 SGDLS and CDR2 YYNGEE. CDR3 loop: CASSKDGATNEKLFF. CDR3 DNA sequence: TGTGCCAGCAGCAAGGACGGGGCAACTAATGAAAAACTGTTTTTT.

This clonotype has a count of ten or more. The CDR3 DNA sequence: TGCGCCAGCAGCCCCGGGACTAGCGGGAGCTCGGGGTTCTTC. Translated, it gives CASSPGTSGSSGFF. This chain joins TRBV5-1 and TRBJ2-1; TRBD2 matches at 14 bases. The CDR3 consists of 14 residues. V trimming: 4 bases; J trimming: 15 bases; junction bases outside the gene matches: 9. Germline CDR1 SGHRS, CDR2 YFSETQ.

Many counts were recorded for this clonotype. V usage is TRBV11-3 and J usage is TRBJ2-1; D is ambiguous. Trimming cost V 5 bases and J 2 bases, with 7 bases left between them. Germline CDR1 and CDR2: SGHNT and YENEEA. The CDR3 has 13 residues. CDR3 nucleotide sequence: TGTGCCAGCAGCCCGGACGCCTACAATGAGCAGTTCTTC. Its protein is CASSPDAYNEQFF. Based on the CDR3 plus reference TRBV11-3 and TRBJ2-1, the full variable domain is EAGVVQSPRYKIIEKKQPVAFWCNPISGHNTLYWYLQNLGQGPELLIRYENEEAVDDSQLPKDRFSAERLKGVDSTLKIQPAELGDSAVYLCASSPDAYNEQFFGPGTRLTVL.

This clonotype occurred many times. V is TRBV3-1 and J is TRBJ1-5; TRBD1 matches at 9 bases. The ends lost 4 bases at V and 4 bases at J; junction bases unmatched: 8. The CDR3 runs 16 residues. Germline loops: CDR1 LGHDT, CDR2 YNNKEL (reference sequence). CDR3 protein: CASSRGGQGTNQPQHF. The CDR3 bases are TGTGCCAGCAGCCGAGGGGGACAGGGTACTAATCAGCCCCAGCATTTT.

This clonotype was recorded many times. The chain employs TRBV18 and TRBJ2-3; 8 nucleotides agree with TRBD1. From germline, CDR1 is KGHSH and CDR2 LQKENI. The CDR3 sequence is 15 residues long. Losses at the gene ends were 1 base for V and 6 bases for J; bases not matched to a gene: 6. The CDR3 DNA reads TGTGCCAGCTCACCACGAGGACAGGGCTTCGATACGCAGTATTTT. Its protein is CASSPRGQGFDTQYF.

This clonotype has ten or more counts. The V call is TRBV24-1, the J call TRBJ2-6; the D is unclear. The V gene lost 5 bases and the J gene lost 2 bases, with 9 bases spanning the gap. The CDR3 is 15 amino acids. Germline CDR1 is KGHDR and CDR2 is SFDVKD. The CDR3 loop is CATSGTDAGANVLTF. CDR3 nucleotides: TGTGCCACCAGTGGAACAGACGCTGGGGCCAACGTCCTGACTTTC.

Many counts were recorded for this clonotype. CDR3 DNA sequence: TGCGCCAGCAGCCTACAGGGGGCCGACACCGGGGAGCTGTTTTTT. Residues: CASSLQGADTGELFF. The chain has TRBV5-1 and TRBJ2-2, with 9 bases matching TRBD1. The CDR3 totals 15 residues. Trimming cost V 4 bases and J 3 bases; bases outside gene matches: 4. Germline V gene lookup returns CDR1 SGHRS and CDR2 YFSETQ.

This clonotype was picked up many times. The genes are TRBV27 and TRBJ2-7; 9 nucleotides line up with TRBD1. The junction had 9 bases not matched to a gene; V was cut back by 5 bases and J by 1 base. In germline, CDR1 is MNHEY, CDR2 SMNVEV (reference sequence). The CDR3 contains 16 residues. This CDR3 is CASSPTGGRESYEQYF. CDR3 in DNA: TGTGCCAGCAGTCCCACAGGGGGCCGCGAGTCCTACGAGCAGTACTTC.

In this sample, this clonotype turned up many times. This sequence joins TRBV7-9 and TRBJ2-7; D is uncertain. Germline V gives CDR1 SEHNR, CDR2 FQNEAQ (reference sequence). V lost 2 bases and J 5 bases, leaving 4 bases between the germline ends. The CDR3 length is 11 residues. The CDR3 bases are TGTGCCAGCAGCTTAAACCACGAGCAGTACTTC. Its protein product is CASSLNHEQYF. Complete variable domain (other parts from reference TRBV7-9 and TRBJ2-7): DTGVSQNPRHKITKRGQNVTFRCDPISEHNRLYWYRQTLGQGPEFLTYFQNEAQLEKSRLLSDRFSAERPKGSFSTLEIQRTEQGDSAMYLCASSLNHEQYFGPGTRLTVT.